The 5 T cell receptor beta chains presented below share a single source sample, sequenced in a study of shared clonotypes between healthy human individuals. Sequencing used immunoSEQ multiplex PCR; TCRdb keeps in-frame clones, though not all of them. The data show about 2.4 million clones, with 85% to 95% seen just once and over 0.12% held by the top ten. The sequenced sample was naive CD4+ T cells sorted from blood. This sample's subset: CD45RA+ positively selected. The source is a man in his late teens or twenties in good health.

This clone was recorded once. This chain's CDR3 is CASSRGTSGVIQTDEQFF. For the CDR3, the DNA is TGCGCCAGCAGCAGGGGGACTAGCGGGGTAATTCAGACCGATGAGCAGTTCTTC. The rearrangement links TRBV5-1 to TRBJ2-1, with 13 bases fitting TRBD2. J lost 8 bases, V lost 4 bases, and 15 bases had no gene match. The CDR3 spans 18 residues. Per the germline V gene, CDR1 is SGHRS and CDR2 is YFSETQ.

The chain is built from TRBV19 and TRBJ1-2; TRBD1 matches 10 bases. From germline, CDR1 is LNHDA and CDR2 SQIVND (reference sequence). V lost 6 bases and J lost 8; bases outside the gene matches: 12. The CDR3 is 15 amino acids. The CDR3 bases are TGTGCCAGTAGCAGCTCGACAGGGGGCGCGAGGGGCTACACCTTC. Encoded protein: CASSSSTGGARGYTF.

The chain employs TRBV11-2 and TRBJ2-5; 10 bases agree with TRBD2. The CDR3 has 15 amino acids. V gave up 3 bases and J gave up 5 bases; unmatched junction bases: 6. CDR1 is SGHAT, CDR2 FQNNGV, per germline. The CDR3 reads CASSLGLASGETQYF. CDR3 coding DNA: TGTGCCAGCAGCTTGGGACTAGCGTCTGGGGAGACCCAGTACTTC. The complete variable domain, with remaining parts taken from reference TRBV11-2 and TRBJ2-5, reads EAGVAQSPRYKIIEKRQSVAFWCNPISGHATLYWYQQILGQGPKLLIQFQNNGVVDDSQLPKDRFSAERLKGVDSTLKIQPAKLEDSAVYLCASSLGLASGETQYFGPGTRLLVL.

The chain employs TRBV27 and TRBJ1-1, with TRBD1 identical over 8 bases. V gave up 6 bases and J gave up 4 bases; unmatched junction bases: 7. The CDR3 runs to 14 residues. The germline CDR1 and CDR2 sequences are MNHEY and SMNVEV (reference sequence). The CDR3, as DNA: TGTGCCAGCAGCAAACAGGGGGGTGGCACTGAAGCTTTCTTT. Its translation: CASSKQGGGTEAFF.

The gene calls are TRBV5-1 and TRBJ2-3; D is undetermined. Trimming left V 4 bases short and J 6 bases short, with 12 bases between. This CDR3 contains 13 residues. The germline V gene has CDR1 SGHRS and CDR2 YFSETQ. CDR3 region: CASSVLFKDTQYF. The CDR3 DNA reads as TGCGCCAGCAGCGTCCTATTTAAGGATACGCAGTATTTT.